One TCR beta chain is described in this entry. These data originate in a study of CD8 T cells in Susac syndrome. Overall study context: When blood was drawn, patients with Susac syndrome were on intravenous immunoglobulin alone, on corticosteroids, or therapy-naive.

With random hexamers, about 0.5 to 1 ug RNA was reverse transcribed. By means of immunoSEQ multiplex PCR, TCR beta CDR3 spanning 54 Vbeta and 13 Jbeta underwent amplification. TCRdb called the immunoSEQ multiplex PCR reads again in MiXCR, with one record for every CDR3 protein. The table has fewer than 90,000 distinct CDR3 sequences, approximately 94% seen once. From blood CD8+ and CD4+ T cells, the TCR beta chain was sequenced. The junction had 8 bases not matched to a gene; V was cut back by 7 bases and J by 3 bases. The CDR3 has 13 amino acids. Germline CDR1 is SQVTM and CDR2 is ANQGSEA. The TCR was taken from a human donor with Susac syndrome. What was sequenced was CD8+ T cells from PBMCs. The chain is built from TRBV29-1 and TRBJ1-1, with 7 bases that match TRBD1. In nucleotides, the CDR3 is TGCAGCGCCTCGCAGGGGGATTACACTGAAGCTTTCTTT. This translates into CSASQGDYTEAFF.